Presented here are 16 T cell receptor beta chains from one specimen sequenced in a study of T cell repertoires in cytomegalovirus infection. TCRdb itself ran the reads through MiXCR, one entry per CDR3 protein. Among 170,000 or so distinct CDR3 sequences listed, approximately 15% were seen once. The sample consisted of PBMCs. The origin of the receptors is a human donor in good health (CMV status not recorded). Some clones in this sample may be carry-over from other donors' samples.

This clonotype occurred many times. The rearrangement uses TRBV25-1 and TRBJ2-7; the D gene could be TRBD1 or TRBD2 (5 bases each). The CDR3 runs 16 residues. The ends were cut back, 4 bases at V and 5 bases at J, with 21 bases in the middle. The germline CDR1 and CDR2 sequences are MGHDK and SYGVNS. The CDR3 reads CASSVVGDANLHEQYF. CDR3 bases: TGTGCCAGCAGTGTGGTGGGGGACGCGAATTTACACGAGCAGTACTTC.

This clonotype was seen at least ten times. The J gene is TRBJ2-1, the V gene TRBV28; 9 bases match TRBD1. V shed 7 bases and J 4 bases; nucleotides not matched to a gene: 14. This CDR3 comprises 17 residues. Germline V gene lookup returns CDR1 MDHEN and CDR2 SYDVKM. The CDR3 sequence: CASIPPHRGLGYNEQFF. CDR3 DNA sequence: TGTGCCAGCATTCCTCCTCACAGGGGGCTGGGTTACAATGAGCAGTTCTTC.

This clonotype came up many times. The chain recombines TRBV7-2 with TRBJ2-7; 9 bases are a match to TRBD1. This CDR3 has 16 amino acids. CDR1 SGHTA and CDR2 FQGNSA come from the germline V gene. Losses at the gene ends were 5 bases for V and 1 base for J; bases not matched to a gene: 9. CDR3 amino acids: CASSIQGAYGSYEQYF. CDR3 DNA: TGTGCCAGCAGCATACAGGGGGCCTACGGTTCCTACGAGCAGTACTTC. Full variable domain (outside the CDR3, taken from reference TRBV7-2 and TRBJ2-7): GAGVSQSPSNKVTEKGKDVELRCDPISGHTALYWYRQSLGQGLEFLIYFQGNSAPDKSGLPSDRFSAERTGGSVSTLTIQRTQQEDSAVYLCASSIQGAYGSYEQYFGPGTRLTVT.

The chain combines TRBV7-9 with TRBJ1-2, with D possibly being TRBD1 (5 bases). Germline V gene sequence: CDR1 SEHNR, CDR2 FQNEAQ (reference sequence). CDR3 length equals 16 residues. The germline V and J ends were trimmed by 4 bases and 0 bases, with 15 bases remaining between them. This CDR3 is CASSSMRGSSNYGYTF. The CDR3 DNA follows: TGTGCCAGCAGCTCCATGCGGGGCAGTTCTAACTATGGCTACACCTTC.

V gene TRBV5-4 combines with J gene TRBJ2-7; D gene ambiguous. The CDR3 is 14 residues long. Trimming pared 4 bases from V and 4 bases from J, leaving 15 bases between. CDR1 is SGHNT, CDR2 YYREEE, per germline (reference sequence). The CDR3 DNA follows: TGTGCCAGCAGCCCCCGCGGTAACCAGTACGAGCAGTACTTC. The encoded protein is CASSPRGNQYEQYF.

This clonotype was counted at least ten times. As DNA, the CDR3 is TGTGCCAGCAGCCCCTCCGGGGGAGATTACAATGAGCAGTTCTTC. Protein product: CASSPSGGDYNEQFF. The rearrangement uses TRBV7-3 and TRBJ2-1; D is possibly TRBD2 (6 bases). There are 15 residues in the CDR3. Germline lookup yields CDR1 SGHTA and CDR2 FQGTGA. Trimming cost V 5 bases and J 4 bases, with 15 bases left between them.

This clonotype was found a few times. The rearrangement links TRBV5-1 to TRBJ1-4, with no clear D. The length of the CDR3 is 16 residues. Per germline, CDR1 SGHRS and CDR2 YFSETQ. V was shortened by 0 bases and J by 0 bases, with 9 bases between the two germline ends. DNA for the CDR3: TGCGCCAGCAGCTTGGGGGCGGATGCAACTAATGAAAAACTGTTTTTT. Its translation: CASSLGADATNEKLFF.

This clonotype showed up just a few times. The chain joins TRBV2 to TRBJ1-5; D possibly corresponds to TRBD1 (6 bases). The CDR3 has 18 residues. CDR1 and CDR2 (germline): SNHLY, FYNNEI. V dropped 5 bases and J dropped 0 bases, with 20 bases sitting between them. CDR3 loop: CASSPSFIRQASNQPQHF. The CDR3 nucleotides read TGTGCCAGCAGTCCTTCATTCATTAGACAGGCTAGCAATCAGCCCCAGCATTTT.

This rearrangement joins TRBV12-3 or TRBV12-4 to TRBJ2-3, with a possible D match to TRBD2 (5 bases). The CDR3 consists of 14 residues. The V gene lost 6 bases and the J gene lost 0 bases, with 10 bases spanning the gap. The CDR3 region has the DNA TGTGCCAGCAGGCTGCCGGGGAGCACAGATACGCAGTATTTT. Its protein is CASRLPGSTDTQYF.

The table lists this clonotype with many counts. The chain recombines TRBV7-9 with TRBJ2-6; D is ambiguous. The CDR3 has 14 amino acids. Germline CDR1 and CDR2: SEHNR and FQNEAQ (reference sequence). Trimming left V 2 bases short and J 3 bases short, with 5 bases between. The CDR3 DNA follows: TGTGCCAGCAGCTTAAAGGTTGGGGCCAACGTCCTGACTTTC. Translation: CASSLKVGANVLTF. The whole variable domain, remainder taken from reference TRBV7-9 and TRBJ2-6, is DTGVSQNPRHKITKRGQNVTFRCDPISEHNRLYWYRQTLGQGPEFLTYFQNEAQLEKSRLLSDRFSAERPKGSFSTLEIQRTEQGDSAMYLCASSLKVGANVLTFGAGSRLTVL.

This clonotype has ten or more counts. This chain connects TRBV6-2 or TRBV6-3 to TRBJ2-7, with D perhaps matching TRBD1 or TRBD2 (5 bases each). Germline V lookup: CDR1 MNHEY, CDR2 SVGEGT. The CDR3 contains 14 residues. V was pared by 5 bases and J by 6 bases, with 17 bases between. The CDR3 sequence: CASSPTHDSGEQYF. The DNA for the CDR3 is TGTGCCAGCAGTCCGACCCACGACAGCGGCGAGCAGTACTTC.

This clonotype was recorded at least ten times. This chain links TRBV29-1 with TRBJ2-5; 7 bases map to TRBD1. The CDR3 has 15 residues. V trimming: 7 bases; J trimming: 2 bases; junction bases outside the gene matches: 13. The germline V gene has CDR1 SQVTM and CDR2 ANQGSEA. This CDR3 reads CSGERRTGQQETQYF. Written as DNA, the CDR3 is TGCAGCGGGGAGAGACGAACGGGACAGCAAGAGACCCAGTACTTC.

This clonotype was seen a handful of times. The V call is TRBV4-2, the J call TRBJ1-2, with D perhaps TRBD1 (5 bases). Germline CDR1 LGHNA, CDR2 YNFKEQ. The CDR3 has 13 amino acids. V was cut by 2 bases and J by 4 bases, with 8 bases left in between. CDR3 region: CASSQWGRYGYTF. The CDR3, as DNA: TGTGCCAGCAGCCAATGGGGACGCTATGGCTACACCTTC.

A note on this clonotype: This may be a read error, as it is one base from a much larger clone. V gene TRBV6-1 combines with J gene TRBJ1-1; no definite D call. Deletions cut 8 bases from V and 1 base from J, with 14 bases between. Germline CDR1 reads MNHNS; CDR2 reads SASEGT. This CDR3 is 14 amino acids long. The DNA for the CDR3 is TGTGCCAGCTGTTACGCATGGGCGAACACTGAAGCTTTCTTT. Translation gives CASCYAWANTEAFF.

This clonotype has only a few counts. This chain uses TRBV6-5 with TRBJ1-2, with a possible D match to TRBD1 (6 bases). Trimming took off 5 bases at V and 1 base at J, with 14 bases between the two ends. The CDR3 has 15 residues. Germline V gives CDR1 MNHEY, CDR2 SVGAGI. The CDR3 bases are TGTGCCAGCAGTCCCGGAGACAGGTTTAACTATGGCTACACCTTC. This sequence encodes CASSPGDRFNYGYTF.

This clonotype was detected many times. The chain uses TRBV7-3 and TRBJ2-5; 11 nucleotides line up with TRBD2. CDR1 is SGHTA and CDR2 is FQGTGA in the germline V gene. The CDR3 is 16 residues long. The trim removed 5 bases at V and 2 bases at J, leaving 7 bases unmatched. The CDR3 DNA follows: TGTGCCAGCAGCCCTAGCGGGAGGATACGGCAAGAGACCCAGTACTTC. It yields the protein CASSPSGRIRQETQYF.